This passage covers 29 T cell receptor beta chains from one sample sequenced in a study of response to subunit inactivated influenza vaccine. A single record per CDR3 protein comes from TCRdb applying MiXCR to the RT-PCR reads. The sample lists 540,000 or so distinct CDR3 sequences; over 10% were seen once. Sequenced material: PBMCs from blood, taken 45 days after vaccination. The origin of the receptors is a man between 45 and 60 years old who received an inactivated influenza vaccine.

This clonotype was picked up a small number of times. The chain recombines TRBV6-4 with TRBJ2-1; 13 bases match TRBD2. The V gene's germline CDR1 is MRHNA and CDR2 SNTAGT. CDR3 length equals 15 residues. The V segment lost 0 bases and the J segment 13 bases; nucleotides outside the gene matches: 6. CDR3 nucleotide sequence: TGTGCCAGCAGTGACTCGAGAACTAGCGGGGGGGCTCAGTTCTTC. Translation: CASSDSRTSGGAQFF.

This clonotype has a count of ten or more. The CDR3 DNA sequence: TGCAGCGTTGAGGGCCCCAGAGGTGAGCAGTTCTTC. This translates into CSVEGPRGEQFF. The chain employs TRBV29-1 and TRBJ2-1; D not resolved. This CDR3 contains 12 residues. Per the germline V gene, CDR1 is SQVTM and CDR2 is ANQGSEA. Deletions cut 3 bases from V and 9 bases from J, with 12 bases between.

The chain links TRBV12-3 or TRBV12-4 to TRBJ2-7, with 8 bases fitting TRBD2. The J segment lost 4 bases and the V segment lost 2 bases, leaving 7 bases of the junction unmatched. The CDR3 runs to 15 residues. CDR3 sequence (DNA): TGTGCCAGCAGTTTAATCGGGAGGGATGAATACGAGCAGTACTTC. It translates to CASSLIGRDEYEQYF.

V gene TRBV9 combines with J gene TRBJ1-2; weak D call: TRBD1 (5 bases). V was trimmed by 0 bases and J by 12 bases, leaving 15 bases between them. The germline CDR1 and CDR2 sequences are SGDLS and YYNGEE. The CDR3 spans 13 residues. CDR3: CASSVATEGSNTF. CDR3 sequence (DNA): TGTGCCAGCAGCGTAGCTACGGAGGGGTCGAACACCTTC.

This clonotype was detected a few times. V usage is TRBV6-5 and J usage is TRBJ2-7, with 9 bases identical to TRBD1. Looked up from germline, CDR1 is MNHEY and CDR2 is SVGAGI. The CDR3 has 15 residues. V lost 0 bases to trimming and J lost 7 bases; unmatched junction nucleotides: 7. DNA of the CDR3: TGTGCCAGCAGTTACTCTGAGACAGGGGGAGCAGAGCAGTACTTC. Protein: CASSYSETGGAEQYF.

Only a few counts were recorded for this clonotype. V and J are TRBV28 and TRBJ1-5, with D possibly TRBD1 on 5 matching bases. The CDR3 is 14 residues long. In germline, CDR1 is MDHEN, CDR2 SYDVKM. The V end lost 3 bases, the J end lost 9 bases, and 15 bases lay between the germline ends. CDR3 coding DNA: TGTGCCAGCAGTTTGGACAAAACTGTTCGGCCCCAGCATTTT. Protein product: CASSLDKTVRPQHF.

This clonotype was observed at least ten times. The chain joins TRBV28 to TRBJ2-3; 9 bases fit TRBD2. The CDR3 is made up of 15 amino acids. Germline CDR1 reads MDHEN; CDR2 reads SYDVKM. V was pared by 5 bases and J by 4 bases, with 7 bases of the junction left unmatched. CDR3 residues: CASSQAGGPPDTQYF. The CDR3 coding sequence is TGTGCCAGCAGTCAAGCGGGGGGCCCCCCAGATACGCAGTATTTT.

A few counts support this clonotype. The chain employs TRBV3-1 and TRBJ2-3; 8 positions agree with TRBD2. Germline V gene sequence: CDR1 LGHDT, CDR2 YNNKEL (reference sequence). J lost 3 bases, V lost 4 bases, and 12 bases had no gene match. The CDR3 is 17 amino acids. CDR3 in DNA: TGTGCCAGCAGCCCCTTCCGCAGGAGCGGGAGTACAGATACGCAGTATTTT. Amino acids: CASSPFRRSGSTDTQYF.

This clonotype was observed many times. The CDR3 sequence: CASRGVMTDPYNEQFF. Here the CDR3 DNA reads TGTGCCAGCCGGGGAGTGATGACGGATCCCTACAATGAGCAGTTCTTC. The chain combines TRBV12-3 or TRBV12-4 with TRBJ2-1, with D tentatively TRBD2 (5 bases). Trimming shortened V by 8 bases and J by 2 bases, and 19 bases separated the two germline ends. The CDR3 consists of 16 residues.

This clonotype was counted a few times. V and J are TRBV28 and TRBJ1-4; D not resolved. The CDR3 covers 13 residues. The V end lost 4 bases, the J end lost 4 bases, and 7 bases lay between the germline ends. CDR1 and CDR2 (germline): MDHEN, SYDVKM. DNA for the CDR3: TGTGCCAGCAGTTCCCAGCTTAATGAAAAACTGTTTTTT. This encodes CASSSQLNEKLFF.

This clonotype was counted a few times. The junction departs from germline at one end; a sequencing error may be responsible. The CDR3 DNA is TGCGCCAGCAGCTTGACTTTTATACAGGGGGCGATGAGTTTT. It translates to CASSLTFIQGAMSF. This chain joins TRBV5-1 and TRBJ1-1; 9 nucleotides line up with TRBD1. The CDR3 runs to 14 residues. Germline CDR1 and CDR2: SGHRS and YFSETQ.

The chain carries TRBV11-2 and TRBJ2-1; D is perhaps TRBD1 or TRBD2 (5 bases each). V was clipped by 5 bases and J by 2 bases, with 10 bases between them. The CDR3 covers 14 residues. Germline CDR1 SGHAT, CDR2 FQNNGV. The CDR3 bases are TGTGCCAGCAGCATGGGACGGACCTACAATGAGCAGTTCTTC. Translating it yields CASSMGRTYNEQFF.

This clonotype was recorded at least ten times. The rearrangement joins TRBV3-1 to TRBJ2-1; 13 positions agree with TRBD2. J lost 6 bases, V lost 3 bases, and 5 bases had no gene match. The CDR3 extends over 16 amino acids. CDR1 and CDR2 from the germline V gene are LGHDT and YNNKEL (reference sequence). CDR3 bases: TGTGCCAGCAGCCAGGGACTAGCGGGACGTACCAATGAGCAGTTCTTC. This translates into CASSQGLAGRTNEQFF.

The V gene is TRBV18, the J gene TRBJ2-5; D is unresolved. V was pared by 1 base and J by 0 bases, with 9 bases between. The CDR3 length is 15 residues. Germline CDR1 KGHSH, CDR2 LQKENI. The CDR3 spells CASSPRPNNQETQYF. CDR3 sequence (DNA): TGTGCCAGCTCACCACGACCGAATAACCAAGAGACCCAGTACTTC.

This clonotype was counted between two and nine times. This chain uses TRBV20-1 with TRBJ1-5; maybe TRBD1 (5 bases). In germline, CDR1 is DFQATT, CDR2 SNEGSKA (reference sequence). V shed 3 bases and J shed 4 bases, with 10 bases lying between them. This CDR3 has 13 residues. The CDR3 here is CSASRGTNQPQHF. The CDR3 DNA reads TGCAGTGCTAGTAGGGGAACGAATCAGCCCCAGCATTTT.

The table lists this clonotype with a few counts. The V call is TRBV4-3, the J call TRBJ2-2, with 9 bases fitting TRBD2. Germline assignment: CDR1 LGHNA and CDR2 YSLEER. The trim removed 0 bases at V and 4 bases at J, leaving 9 bases unmatched. The CDR3 extends over 18 amino acids. CDR3 DNA: TGCGCCAGCAGCCAAGATCCGGGACTAGCTAAGAGCACCGGGGAGCTGTTTTTT. Amino acids: CASSQDPGLAKSTGELFF.

Note on this clonotype: A much larger clonotype is one base distant, so this may be a read error. The chain has TRBV29-1 and TRBJ2-5; D possibly matches TRBD1 or TRBD2 (5 bases each). Germline V gene sequence: CDR1 SQVTM, CDR2 ANQGSEA. CDR3 size: 12 residues. Trimming shortened V by 5 bases and J by 4 bases, and 11 bases separated the two germline ends. The chain's CDR3 is CSVSRGPETQYF. DNA of the CDR3: TGCAGCGTTTCACGGGGCCCAGAGACCCAGTACTTC.

This clonotype has a count of ten or more. This chain links TRBV20-1 with TRBJ2-4; 8 nucleotides match TRBD2. Per the germline V gene, CDR1 is DFQATT and CDR2 is SNEGSKA (reference sequence). This CDR3 contains 15 residues. V shed 6 bases, J shed 7 bases, and the junction held 14 bases outside the gene matches. CDR3 nucleotide sequence: TGCAGTGCCCCCAAGGGCCGGGGGGGATGGAACATTCAGTACTTC. Translation gives CSAPKGRGGWNIQYF.

The chain joins TRBV12-3 or TRBV12-4 to TRBJ2-7, with D perhaps matching TRBD1 (6 bases). The CDR3 consists of 15 residues. Trimming cost V 0 bases and J 1 base, with 10 bases left between them. CDR3 amino acids: CASSLAFRGSYEQYF. The CDR3 DNA sequence: TGTGCCAGCAGTTTAGCTTTTAGGGGGTCCTACGAGCAGTACTTC.

This clonotype was seen at least ten times. The chain couples TRBV7-9 to TRBJ1-6, with a possible D match to TRBD1 (5 bases). Germline V gene sequence: CDR1 SEHNR, CDR2 FQNEAQ (reference sequence). V was clipped by 1 base and J by 6 bases, with 7 bases between them. CDR3 length equals 14 residues. The CDR3 nucleotides read TGTGCCAGCAGCTTAGACCAGGGTAATTCACCCCTCCACTTT. Translation gives CASSLDQGNSPLHF.

This clonotype occurred a few times. The chain links TRBV5-6 to TRBJ1-1; 7 bases agree with TRBD1. Germline V CDR1 and CDR2: SGHDT, YYEEEE. This CDR3 region has 19 residues. The ends lost 4 bases at V and 4 bases at J; junction bases unmatched: 22. For the CDR3, the DNA is TGTGCCAGCAGCCCCTCGCTACAGGGGACACTACTTCGCGTCACTGAAGCTTTCTTT. Translated: CASSPSLQGTLLRVTEAFF.

This clonotype turned up a few times. The chain employs TRBV29-1 and TRBJ2-1; D possibly corresponds to TRBD2 (5 bases). CDR1 is SQVTM and CDR2 is ANQGSEA in the germline V gene. This CDR3 has 10 amino acids. V shed 8 bases and J shed 4 bases, with 6 bases lying between them. The CDR3 reads CSSGYNEQFF. As DNA, the CDR3 is TGCAGCAGCGGATACAATGAGCAGTTCTTC.

The J gene is TRBJ2-1, the V gene TRBV12-3 or TRBV12-4; TRBD2 might be the D (6 bases). This CDR3 region has 14 residues. The V end was cut by 4 bases, the J end by 3 bases, with 10 bases between. The CDR3 loop is CASSYGRNYNEQFF. CDR3 in DNA: TGTGCCAGCAGTTATGGGAGGAACTACAATGAGCAGTTCTTC.

CDR3 protein: CASSQDQTQFF. CDR3 in DNA: TGCGCCAGCAGCCAAGATCAGACCCAGTTCTTC. This chain links TRBV4-1 with TRBJ2-5; D not resolved. TRBJ2-1 explains the end of the DNA better; the J call may be wrong. This CDR3 spans 11 amino acids. Germline CDR1 and CDR2: MGHRA and YSYEKL.

This clonotype appeared a few times. The chain recombines TRBV5-1 with TRBJ2-1; 7 bases align to TRBD2. This CDR3 has 15 residues. Trimming at V came to 1 base and at J to 7 bases, leaving 8 bases not matched to a gene. CDR1 SGHRS and CDR2 YFSETQ come from the germline V gene. The CDR3 nucleotides are TGCGCCAGCAGCTTGATAGGACTAGGAGGGAATGAGCAGTTCTTC. Translation: CASSLIGLGGNEQFF.

Ten or more counts support this clonotype. The chain uses TRBV3-1 and TRBJ2-1; 7 nucleotides agree with TRBD2. Losses at the gene ends were 1 base for V and 2 bases for J; bases not matched to a gene: 5. The CDR3 sequence is 16 residues long. Germline-derived CDR1 and CDR2 are LGHDT and YNNKEL (reference sequence). CDR3: CASSQGGGTAYNEQFF. The CDR3 bases are TGTGCCAGCAGCCAAGGGGGGGGGACTGCCTACAATGAGCAGTTCTTC.

The sample holds a few counts of this clonotype. The V and J genes are TRBV11-2 and TRBJ2-1, with D perhaps matching TRBD1 (6 bases). The CDR3 is made up of 16 amino acids. Germline CDR1 is SGHAT and CDR2 is FQNNGV. Trimming left V 1 base short and J 1 base short, with 11 bases between. CDR3 sequence (DNA): TGTGCCAGCAGCTTAGCAGGGGCTATATCCTACAATGAGCAGTTCTTC. Translating gives CASSLAGAISYNEQFF.

This clonotype was observed a few times. The rearrangement links TRBV5-1 to TRBJ1-1; 8 bases are shared with TRBD1. J was trimmed by 0 bases and V by 5 bases; bases with no gene match: 9. Germline values: CDR1 SGHRS, CDR2 YFSETQ. The CDR3 length is 16 residues. The CDR3 sequence is CASRPQGANMNTEAFF. CDR3 coding DNA: TGCGCCAGCAGACCTCAGGGGGCAAATATGAACACTGAAGCTTTCTTT.

The chain is built from TRBV5-1 and TRBJ1-1; possible D gene TRBD1, 6 bases. This CDR3 is 14 amino acids long. Trimming pared 0 bases from V and 7 bases from J, leaving 13 bases between. CDR1 and CDR2 from the germline V gene are SGHRS and YFSETQ. Here the CDR3 DNA reads TGCGCCAGCAGCTTGGTAACAGGGACCTTTGAAGCTTTCTTT. Residues: CASSLVTGTFEAFF.